Listed below are T cell receptor beta chains from one sample, sequenced in a study of T cell responses to AZD1222 COVID-19 vaccine. The data were produced by immunoSEQ multiplex PCR, yet TCRdb's version contains in-frame clones alone and is incomplete. This sample carries 90,000 to 95,000 clones, approximately 90% of them seen once, and the ten largest clones take about 12%. This specimen was peripheral blood, taken 28 days after the second AZD1222 dose. The receptors here all came from an adult who received the AZD1222 COVID-19 vaccine. Each CDR3 is given with its conserved first and last residue. A D gene is named only where the DNA matches it firmly. Some rows mark clone size as missing; the rest say once, few, many or name a class of expanded clone.

>TRBV9|TRBJ1-5|-|-
CASSGGTHAGQPQHF
TGTGCCAGCAGCGGGGGTACCCATGCCGGACAGCCCCAGCATTTT
>TRBV4-1|TRBJ2-2|-|-
CASSPLQGGGTGELFF
TGCGCCAGCAGCCCCTTACAGGGCGGGGGCACCGGGGAGCTGTTTTTT
>TRBV27|TRBJ2-2|-|-
CASRLYIADFKGAGELFF
TGTGCCAGCAGACTATATATTGCGGACTTTAAGGGCGCCGGGGAGCTGTTTTTT
>TRBV5-4|TRBJ1-4|-|TRBD1
CASSLDRANEKLFF
TGTGCCAGCAGCTTAGACAGGGCTAATGAAAAACTGTTTTTT
>TRBV7-3|TRBJ2-2|-|TRBD1
CASSLMGTGFPGELFF
TGTGCCAGCAGCTTAATGGGGACAGGGTTCCCCGGGGAGCTGTTTTTT
>TRBV29-1|TRBJ1-2|-|-
CSVDGGGTGYGYTF
TGCAGCGTTGATGGGGGGGGTACCGGCTATGGCTACACCTTC
>TRBV5-1|TRBJ2-2|-|-
CASNRGNTGELFF
TGCGCCAGCAATCGAGGGAACACCGGGGAGCTGTTTTTT
>TRBV9|TRBJ1-1|-|TRBD1
CASSVSGGGTEAFF
TGTGCCAGCAGCGTCTCAGGGGGGGGCACTGAAGCTTTCTTT
>TRBV11-3|TRBJ2-1|-|-
CASSLGAGIHNEQFF
TGTGCCAGCAGCTTAGGAGCAGGGATCCACAATGAGCAGTTCTTC
>TRBV30|TRBJ2-1|few|TRBD2
CAWRTSGLNEQFF
TGTGCCTGGAGGACTAGCGGCCTCAATGAGCAGTTCTTC
>TRBV6-2/TRBV6-3|TRBJ2-3|-|TRBD2
CASSYSALAFSTDTQYF
TGTGCCAGCAGTTACTCTGCACTAGCGTTTAGCACAGATACGCAGTATTTT
>TRBV7-9|TRBJ1-1|few|-
CASSLGTGRTEAFF
TGTGCCAGCAGCTTAGGTACGGGGAGGACTGAAGCTTTCTTT
>TRBV29-1|TRBJ2-7|-|TRBD2
CSAGGALTYEQYF
TGCAGCGCGGGGGGAGCGCTTACCTACGAGCAGTACTTC
>TRBV18|TRBJ1-2|-|TRBD1
CASSPGQGPGYTF
TGTGCCAGCTCACCGGGACAGGGGCCTGGCTACACCTTC
>TRBV7-9|TRBJ1-1|-|-
CASSLEGRQAGSWTEAFF
TGTGCCAGCAGCTTAGAAGGCCGACAGGCCGGGTCGTGGACTGAAGCTTTCTTT
>TRBV6-5|TRBJ1-1|once|TRBD1
CASSLRLDRAAFF
TGTGCCAGCAGTCTTCGGTTAGACAGGGCAGCTTTCTTT
>TRBV24-1|TRBJ2-7|-|TRBD1
CATSDPGGQGGPHEQYF
TGTGCCACCAGTGATCCCGGTGGACAGGGGGGCCCCCACGAGCAGTACTTC
>TRBV7-6|TRBJ1-6|-|TRBD1
CASSLRYRGLIGPLHF
TGTGCCAGCAGCTTAAGGTACAGGGGACTTATTGGGCCCCTCCACTTT
>TRBV19|TRBJ1-1|once|-
CASSIDRWNTEAFF
TGTGCCAGTAGTATAGACAGGTGGAACACTGAAGCTTTCTTT
>TRBV28|TRBJ1-4|-|-
CASSSQATNEKLFF
TGTGCCAGCAGTTCGCAGGCAACTAATGAAAAACTGTTTTTT
>TRBV6-1|TRBJ1-6|-|-
CASSEQVLNSPLHF
TGTGCCAGCAGTGAACAGGTGCTTAATTCACCCCTCCACTTT
>TRBV6-2/TRBV6-3|TRBJ2-1|-|TRBD2
CASSSPGGGRWDEQFF
TGTGCCAGCAGTTCCCCCGGGGGGGGGCGATGGGATGAGCAGTTCTTC
>TRBV6-2/TRBV6-3|TRBJ2-2|many|TRBD2
CASSYTTSGVRTGELFF
TGTGCCAGCAGTTACACCACTAGCGGGGTGCGCACCGGGGAGCTGTTTTTT
>TRBV5-6|TRBJ2-7|-|-
CASSSTGYEQYF
TGTGCCAGCAGTTCCACAGGTTACGAGCAGTACTTC